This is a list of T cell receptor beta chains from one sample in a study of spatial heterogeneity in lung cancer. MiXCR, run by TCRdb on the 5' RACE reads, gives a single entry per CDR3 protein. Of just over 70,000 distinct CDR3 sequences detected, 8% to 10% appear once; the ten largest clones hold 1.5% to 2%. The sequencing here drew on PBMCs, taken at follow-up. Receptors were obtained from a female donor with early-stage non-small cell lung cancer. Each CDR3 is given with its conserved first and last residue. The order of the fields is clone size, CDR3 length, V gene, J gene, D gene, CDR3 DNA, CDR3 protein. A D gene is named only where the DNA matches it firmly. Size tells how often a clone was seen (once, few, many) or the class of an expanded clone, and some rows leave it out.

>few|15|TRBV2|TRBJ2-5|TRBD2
TGTGCCAGCAGTGAAAGCCTAGCGGGAGTAGGGGCCCAGTACTTC
CASSESLAGVGAQYF
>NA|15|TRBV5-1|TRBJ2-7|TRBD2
TGCGCCAGCAGCACCGGACTAGCGGGAGTCGACGAGCAGTACTTC
CASSTGLAGVDEQYF
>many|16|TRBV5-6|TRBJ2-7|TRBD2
TGTGCCAGCAGCCGACTAGCGGGAGGGAGCTCCTACGAGCAGTACTTC
CASSRLAGGSSYEQYF
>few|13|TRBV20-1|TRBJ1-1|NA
TGCAGTGCTAGTCAGCCAGGGAGCACTGAAGCTTTCTTT
CSASQPGSTEAFF
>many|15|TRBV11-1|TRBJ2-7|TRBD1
TGTGCCAGCGGAATTCCCGGGACAGGGTGGTACGAGCAGTACTTC
CASGIPGTGWYEQYF
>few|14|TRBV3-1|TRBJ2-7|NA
TGTGCCAGCAGCCAAGCAGTTGCGAGTAGCGAGCAGTACTTC
CASSQAVASSEQYF
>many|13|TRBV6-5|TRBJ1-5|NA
TGTGCCAGCAGTCCGGGGAGGGGATGGCCCCAGCATTTT
CASSPGRGWPQHF
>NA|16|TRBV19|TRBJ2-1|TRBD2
TGTGCCAGTAGTCCGCTCGGGACTAGCGGGAAGGTCGAGCAGTTCTTC
CASSPLGTSGKVEQFF
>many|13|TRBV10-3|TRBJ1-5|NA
TGTGCCATCAGGAGGGAGGGCGGGCAGCCCCAGCATTTT
CAIRREGGQPQHF
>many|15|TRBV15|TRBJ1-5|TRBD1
TGTGCCACCAGCAGAGTGAGGACAGGGAGGCAGCCCCAGCATTTT
CATSRVRTGRQPQHF
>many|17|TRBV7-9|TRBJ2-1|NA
TGTGCCAGCAGCTTAGTCGGGGACTTGAGCTCCTACAATGAGCAGTTCTTC
CASSLVGDLSSYNEQFF
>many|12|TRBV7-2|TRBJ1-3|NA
TGTGCCAGCAGCTTGACAGGAAACACCATATATTTT
CASSLTGNTIYF
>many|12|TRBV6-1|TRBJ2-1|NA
TGTGCCAGCAGCCTTTCATACAATGAGCAGTTCTTC
CASSLSYNEQFF